Sequencing of this T cell receptor beta chain was carried out in a study of CD4+ T cells in melanoma. Study-wide findings and caveats: Diverse differentiation states were reported for melanoma neoantigen-specific CD4+ T cells. A reported correlation linked neoantigen-specific CD4+ T cells to CD8+, macrophage and B cell function.

As for this clone: Its antigen is not identified.

CDR1 SGHAT and CDR2 FQNNGV come from the germline V gene. V was pared by 0 bases and J by 14 bases, with 11 bases between. CDR3 length: 13 residues. The assay was immunoSEQ multiplex PCR, and TCRdb's table has in-frame clones only and misses some. The top ten hold around 16% of the sample, which has around 13,000 clones, 60% to 85% seen once. Material for sequencing was cells from a culture (not recorded whether cultured in vitro). This chain connects TRBV11-2 to TRBJ1-6; unclear D gene. This sequence originates from a human donor with melanoma. CDR3 nucleotides: TGTGCCAGCAGCTTAGATCGTCACCTAGCCCTCCACTTT. Amino acids: CASSLDRHLALHF. The complete variable domain, with remaining parts taken from reference TRBV11-2 and TRBJ1-6, reads EAGVAQSPRYKIIEKRQSVAFWCNPISGHATLYWYQQILGQGPKLLIQFQNNGVVDDSQLPKDRFSAERLKGVDSTLKIQPAKLEDSAVYLCASSLDRHLALHFGNGTRLTVT.